The clone carrying this T cell receptor (beta chain) was seen repeatedly, ten times or more. Antigen unknown. CDR3 size: 13 residues. Germline CDR1 and CDR2: SGHRS and YFSETQ. V was pared by 6 bases and J by 6 bases, with 9 bases of the junction left unmatched. This specimen belongs to a study of response to subunit inactivated influenza vaccine. Regarding the study as a whole: Authors suggested that a seasonal influenza vaccination recruits few new T cells each time.

Each CDR3 protein gets one entry after TCRdb re-called the RT-PCR reads with MiXCR. This sample yields hundreds of thousands of distinct CDR3 sequences, of which under 9% are seen a single time; roughly 13% belongs to the top ten. This specimen was PBMCs from blood, taken 23 months after vaccination. This chain uses TRBV5-1 with TRBJ2-7; 7 bases align to TRBD1. The clonotype was recovered from a man aged 50 to 69 who received an inactivated influenza vaccine. The CDR3: CASNSQGTGEQYF. The DNA for the CDR3 is TGCGCCAGCAACTCACAGGGGACGGGCGAGCAGTACTTC. The variable domain in full, with the rest retrieved from reference TRBV5-1 and TRBJ2-7, is KAGVTQTPRYLIKTRGQQVTLSCSPISGHRSVSWYQQTPGQGLQFLFEYFSETQRNKGNFPGRFSGRQFSNSRSEMNVSTLELGDSALYLCASNSQGTGEQYFGPGTRLTVT.